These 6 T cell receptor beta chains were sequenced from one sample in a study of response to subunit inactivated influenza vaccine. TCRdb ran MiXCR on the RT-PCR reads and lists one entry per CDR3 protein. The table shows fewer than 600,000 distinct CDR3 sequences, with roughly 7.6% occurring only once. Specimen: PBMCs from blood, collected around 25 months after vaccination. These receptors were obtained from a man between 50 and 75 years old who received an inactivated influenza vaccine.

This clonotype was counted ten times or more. In DNA, the CDR3 is TGCAGTGCTACGATCGCGCAAGGAGGGAACGAGCAGTACTTC. This codes for CSATIAQGGNEQYF. The rearrangement joins TRBV20-1 to TRBJ2-7; D is possibly TRBD2 (6 bases). Germline CDR1 and CDR2: DFQATT and SNEGSKA (reference sequence). The CDR3 has 14 residues. Trimming cost V 4 bases and J 5 bases, with 18 bases left between them.

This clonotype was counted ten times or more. The CDR3 here is CATSDPGRTDTQYF. The CDR3 bases are TGTGCCACCAGTGACCCGGGAAGAACAGATACGCAGTATTTT. This chain links TRBV24-1 with TRBJ2-3; D is possibly TRBD2 (5 bases). V was shortened by 4 bases and J by 3 bases, with 10 bases between the two germline ends. This CDR3 contains 14 residues. Germline CDR1 and CDR2: KGHDR and SFDVKD.

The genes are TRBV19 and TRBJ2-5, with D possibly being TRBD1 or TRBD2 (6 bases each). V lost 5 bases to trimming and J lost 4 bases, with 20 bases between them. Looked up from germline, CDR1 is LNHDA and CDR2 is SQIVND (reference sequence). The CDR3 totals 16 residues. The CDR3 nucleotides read TGTGCCAGTAGTCTCACATCACTAGCAGGGGCAGAGACCCAGTACTTC. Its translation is CASSLTSLAGAETQYF. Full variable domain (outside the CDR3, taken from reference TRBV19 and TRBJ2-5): DGGITQSPKYLFRKEGQNVTLSCEQNLNHDAMYWYRQDPGQGLRLIYYSQIVNDFQKGDIAEGYSVSREKKESFPLTVTSAQKNPTAFYLCASSLTSLAGAETQYFGPGTRLLVL.

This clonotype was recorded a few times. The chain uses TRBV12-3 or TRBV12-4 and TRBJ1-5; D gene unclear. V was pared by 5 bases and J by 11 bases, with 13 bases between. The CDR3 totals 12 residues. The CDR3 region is CASSPSGTSQHF. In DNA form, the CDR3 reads TGTGCCAGCAGTCCCTCCGGAACTTCCCAGCATTTT.

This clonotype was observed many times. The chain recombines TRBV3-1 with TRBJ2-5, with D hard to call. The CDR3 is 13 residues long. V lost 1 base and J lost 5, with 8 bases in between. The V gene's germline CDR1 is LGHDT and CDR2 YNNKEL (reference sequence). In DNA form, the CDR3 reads TGTGCCAGCAGCCAAGGGATTGGGGAGACCCAGTACTTC. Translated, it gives CASSQGIGETQYF.

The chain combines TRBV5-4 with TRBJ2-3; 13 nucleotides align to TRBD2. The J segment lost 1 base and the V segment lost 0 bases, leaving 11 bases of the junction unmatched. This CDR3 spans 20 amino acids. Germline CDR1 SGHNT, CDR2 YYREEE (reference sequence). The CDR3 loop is CASSLVGTSGDTGGTDTQYF. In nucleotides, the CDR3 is TGTGCCAGCAGCTTGGTTGGGACTAGCGGGGACACAGGCGGCACAGATACGCAGTATTTT. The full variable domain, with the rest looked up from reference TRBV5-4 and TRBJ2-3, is ETGVTQSPTHLIKTRGQQVTLRCSSQSGHNTVSWYQQALGQGPQFIFQYYREEENGRGNFPPRFSGLQFPNYSSELNVNALELDDSALYLCASSLVGTSGDTGGTDTQYFGPGTRLTVL.